The next 10 T cell receptor beta chains were all read from a single sample in a study of human T cells and chemical hapten exposure. TCRdb re-analysed the RACE reads in MiXCR, keeping a single row per CDR3 protein. The repertoire holds about 98,000 distinct CDR3 sequences, with 10% to 13% as singletons. Time point of the sample: pre-sensitization, week 0. The treatment was: therapeutic diphenylcyclopropenone sensitization with weekly scalp DPC. The source was whole blood, collected in connection with sensitization to the hapten diphenylcyclopropenone (DPC). Receptors were obtained from a woman in her sixties or seventies with alopecia areata. Some clones in this sample may be carry-over from other donors' samples.

This clonotype was counted at least ten times. The V call is TRBV20-1, the J call TRBJ1-6, with 9 positions matching TRBD1. The V gene end was trimmed by 6 bases and the J gene end by 10 bases; junction bases not matched to a gene: 4. CDR3 size: 12 residues. Germline assignment: CDR1 DFQATT and CDR2 SNEGSKA (reference sequence). The CDR3 coding sequence is TGCAGTGCCGTGGACAGGGGCTCACCCCTCCACTTT. Protein: CSAVDRGSPLHF.

The chain employs TRBV12-3 or TRBV12-4 and TRBJ2-2, with D possibly being TRBD1 (5 bases). The CDR3 is 16 residues long. Trimming took 5 bases from V and 9 from J, leaving 22 bases between them. This CDR3 is CASSLQGPPFSRELFF. DNA for the CDR3: TGTGCCAGCAGTCTCCAGGGTCCCCCTTTCAGCAGGGAGCTGTTTTTT.

At least ten counts were recorded for this clonotype. The rearrangement links TRBV12-3 or TRBV12-4 to TRBJ2-4, with a tentative D call TRBD1 (8 bases). The CDR3 covers 13 residues. The V gene lost 5 bases and the J gene lost 15 bases, with 20 bases spanning the gap. The CDR3 DNA follows: TGTGCCAGCAGTGAGGGGGGGGACAGGTTCACGTACTTC. This encodes CASSEGGDRFTYF.

This clonotype was found many times. This sequence joins TRBV7-8 and TRBJ2-4, with 9 bases aligning to TRBD2. This CDR3 region has 16 residues. The trim removed 7 bases at V and 0 bases at J, leaving 7 bases unmatched. Per the germline V gene, CDR1 is SGHVS and CDR2 is FQNEAQ. The CDR3, as DNA: TGTGCCAGCACCCCCCTAGCGGGGCAAGCCAAAAACATTCAGTACTTC. Encoded protein: CASTPLAGQAKNIQYF.

V and J are TRBV29-1 and TRBJ2-1, with 11 bases fitting TRBD2. Unmatched junction bases numbered 5, after V lost 3 bases and J lost 4 bases. The CDR3 has 15 amino acids. Germline CDR1 reads SQVTM; CDR2 reads ANQGSEA. This CDR3 is CSVEGLAGGYNEQFF. Written as DNA, the CDR3 is TGCAGCGTTGAGGGGCTAGCGGGGGGTTACAATGAGCAGTTCTTC.

The V gene is TRBV6-2 or TRBV6-3, the J gene TRBJ1-1; no clear D gene. CDR1 MNHEY and CDR2 SVGEGT come from the germline V gene. This CDR3 contains 16 residues. V was pared by 2 bases and J by 0 bases, with 13 bases between. The CDR3 nucleotides read TGTGCCAGCAGTTACAGGCGACCCGATATGAACACTGAAGCTTTCTTT. Translation: CASSYRRPDMNTEAFF.

The genes are TRBV7-8 and TRBJ1-1; perhaps TRBD1 as D (6 bases). Trimming shortened V by 4 bases and J by 1 base, and 19 bases separated the two germline ends. The V gene's germline CDR1 is SGHVS and CDR2 FQNEAQ. The CDR3 runs 17 residues. As DNA, the CDR3 is TGTGCCAGCAGCTCCTTAGTGGGAGGGGGGGCGAACACTGAAGCTTTCTTT. Its translation: CASSSLVGGGANTEAFF.

The chain has TRBV29-1 and TRBJ2-1, with TRBD1 identical over 7 bases. This CDR3 has 13 residues. J gave up 0 bases and V 7 bases, and 3 bases lay outside the gene matches. Germline V gene data show CDR1 as SQVTM and CDR2 as ANQGSEA. The CDR3 nucleotides are TGCAGCGGTCGACAGGGCTCCTACAATGAGCAGTTCTTC. Its translation: CSGRQGSYNEQFF.

There are a few counts of this clonotype. The chain uses TRBV5-1 and TRBJ1-5; unclear D gene. From germline, CDR1 is SGHRS and CDR2 YFSETQ. The length of the CDR3 is 13 residues. Trimming took 0 bases from V and 6 from J, leaving 7 bases between them. CDR3 coding DNA: TGCGCCAGCAGCTTGGAAGGGTCTCAGCCCCAGCATTTT. This gives the protein CASSLEGSQPQHF.

This clonotype was found a few times. V gene TRBV5-4 combines with J gene TRBJ2-3; 7 nucleotides line up with TRBD2. The CDR3 covers 18 residues. Germline loops: CDR1 SGHNT, CDR2 YYREEE (reference sequence). Unmatched junction bases numbered 16, after V lost 6 bases and J lost 0 bases. The CDR3 loop reads CASTEGLLAWTSTDTQYF. Written as DNA, the CDR3 is TGTGCCAGCACCGAGGGGCTACTAGCGTGGACTAGCACAGATACGCAGTATTTT.